The present entry profiles one T cell receptor (beta chain) with its context. Its cognate antigen is unknown. V was pared by 5 bases and J by 1 base, with 17 bases between. Looked up from germline, CDR1 is MNHEY and CDR2 is SMNVEV (reference sequence). This CDR3 spans 16 amino acids. The data are from a study of cytomegalovirus exposure and HLA in healthy donors. Study conclusions and caveats: TCR beta chains numbering 164 were designated cytomegalovirus-associated. In a later analysis, specific HLA alleles were associated with around 17,000 TCR beta sequences at a 0.05 false discovery rate. TRBV6-2, TRBV6-3 and some other V segments were excluded as indistinguishable.

In the PCR, 60 Vbeta and 13 Jbeta primers were used. TCRdb's copy holds only in-frame clones and misses some; the assay was immunoSEQ multiplex PCR. Here the sample spans over 100,000 clones, just under 70% being singletons. The sample taken for sequencing was PBMCs. V is TRBV27 and J is TRBJ1-2; tentatively, D is TRBD1 (6 bases). The sequence was obtained from a woman in her 70s in good health and CMV-seropositive. The CDR3, as DNA: TGTGCCAGCAGTCCAACCGGGACACTACATAACTATGGCTACACCTTC. Translation: CASSPTGTLHNYGYTF.